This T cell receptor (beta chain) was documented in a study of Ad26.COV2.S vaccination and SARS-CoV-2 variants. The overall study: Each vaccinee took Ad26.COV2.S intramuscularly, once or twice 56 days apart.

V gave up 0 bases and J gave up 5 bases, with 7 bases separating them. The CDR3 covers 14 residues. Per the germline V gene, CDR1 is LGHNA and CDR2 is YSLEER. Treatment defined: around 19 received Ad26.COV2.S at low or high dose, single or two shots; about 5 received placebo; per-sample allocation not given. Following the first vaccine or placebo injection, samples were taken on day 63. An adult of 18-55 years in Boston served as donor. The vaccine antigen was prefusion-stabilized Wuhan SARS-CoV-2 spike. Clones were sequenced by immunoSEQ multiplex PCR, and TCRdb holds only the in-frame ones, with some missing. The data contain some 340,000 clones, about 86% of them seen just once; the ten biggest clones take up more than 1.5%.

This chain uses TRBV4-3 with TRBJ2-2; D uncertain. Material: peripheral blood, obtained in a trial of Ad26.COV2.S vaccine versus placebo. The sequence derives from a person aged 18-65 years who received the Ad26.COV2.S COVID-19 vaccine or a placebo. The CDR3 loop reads CASSQEEATGELFF. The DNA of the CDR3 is TGCGCCAGCAGCCAAGAAGAAGCAACCGGGGAGCTGTTTTTT.